This T cell receptor beta chain was identified during a study of blood T cell repertoires in COVID-19. Assay used: immunoSEQ multiplex PCR; TCRdb lists only in-frame clones, some missing. The sample yields 250,000 to 350,000 clones, around 89% seen once. Germline V gene sequence: CDR1 MNHEY, CDR2 SVGEGT. Trimming cost V 6 bases and J 0 bases, with 11 bases left between them. The CDR3 loop spans 14 amino acids. The rearrangement joins TRBV6-2 or TRBV6-3 to TRBJ1-2, with a possible D match to TRBD1 (5 bases). Input material: peripheral blood. The source is a woman aged 55-69 years with acute or convalescent COVID-19. The CDR3, as DNA: TGTGCCAGCAGCGACAGCTTCCCTAACTATGGCTACACCTTC. The encoded protein is CASSDSFPNYGYTF.